These T cell receptor beta chains were read from a single sample in a study of cytomegalovirus exposure and HLA in healthy donors. Only in-frame clones appear in the TCRdb table, and some are missing; sequencing was by immunoSEQ multiplex PCR. The sample includes some 230,000 clones, approximately 90% seen only once; the top ten take approximately 0.99%. What was sequenced was PBMCs. The origin of the receptors is a woman in her late teens or twenties in good health and CMV-seronegative. CDR3s leave out the opening cysteine and the closing phenylalanine or tryptophan. A row's size may be missing; if present it is once, few, many or a size class.

CDR3aa	v_gene	j_gene	abundance
ASSEDSSGANVLT	TRBV6-1	TRBJ2-6	medium-sized
ASSVGQGSNEKLF	TRBV9	TRBJ1-4	-
ASIPSGRFDEQY	TRBV6-5	TRBJ2-7	-
ASSEGTGFVGNTIY	TRBV14	TRBJ1-3	-
ASSRLARADTQY	TRBV19	TRBJ2-3	-
ASSLKGQGLHEQY	TRBV5-5	TRBJ2-7	-
AISEGTGGGSNQPQH	TRBV10-3	TRBJ1-5	-
ASSATGTGRLTEAF	TRBV5-1	TRBJ1-1	-
ASSSLYNGYNNEQF	TRBV5-4	TRBJ2-1	-
AWSPRVGGYT	TRBV30	TRBJ1-2	-
ASSPDLASPYEQY	TRBV7-3	TRBJ2-7	-
ASSESRASGRREQF	TRBV10-1	TRBJ2-1	-
ASSLASYQETQY	TRBV5-8	TRBJ2-5	-
ASSSGTGSQRNEQF	TRBV7-6	TRBJ2-1	few
ASSQVESRYGYT	TRBV4-2	TRBJ1-2	once
ASSSTGGTDTQY	TRBV11-2	TRBJ2-3	-
ASSPGGQNSGNTIY	TRBV18	TRBJ1-3	once
ASSYSVPGGVGEAF	TRBV6-5	TRBJ1-1	-
ASSKVRANYAGPTYEQY	TRBV21-1	TRBJ2-7	few
ASSLDPGDTIY	TRBV5-4	TRBJ1-3	-
ASSLTNTETEAF	TRBV6-5	TRBJ1-1	-
ATGDRGLQPQH	TRBV6-6	TRBJ1-5	-
ASSEAGQGVYHPLGTEAF	TRBV6-1	TRBJ1-1	-
ASANRATNTEAF	TRBV4-1	TRBJ1-1	once
ASSLGLRQTQY	TRBV7-8	TRBJ2-5	-
ASTTSGRTRTDTQY	TRBV7-8	TRBJ2-3	-
AWHKQSRANVLT	TRBV30	TRBJ2-6	-